The source of this TCR beta chain is a study of blood T cell repertoires in COVID-19. In the authors' workflow: Amplification of reference gene primers provided the estimated nucleated cell counts. Sequenced by immunoSEQ multiplex PCR; TCRdb stores in-frame clones only, minus some. V, J and clone size were drawn from that table, and D and trimming were deduced from the DNA. The sample contains approximately 300,000 clones, approximately 86% of which appear only once. V was shortened by 5 bases and J by 4 bases, with 8 bases between the two germline ends. The CDR3 covers 12 residues. Germline lookup yields CDR1 SGHTA and CDR2 FQGNSA. In assigning cohorts, the study relied on participant-reported clinical history. Recovered status in Cohort 3 required two negative PCRs, clearance, or symptom resolution. This clone was recorded many times. The sample has other DNA sequences that encode this CDR3 too.

The genes are TRBV7-2 and TRBJ2-5; no definite D call. This TCR was sampled from a woman younger than 30 who had recovered from COVID-19. The sample was PBMCs or T cells enriched from blood (not recorded which). CDR3 region: CASSPTGETQYF. In nucleotides, the CDR3 is TGTGCCAGCAGCCCCACGGGAGAGACCCAGTACTTC.